Each of the 28 T cell receptor beta chains below was sequenced from the same sample in a study of T cell responses to AZD1222 COVID-19 vaccine. The assay was immunoSEQ multiplex PCR, and TCRdb's table has in-frame clones only and misses some. Among around 130,000 clones listed, over 75% were seen once. Sequencing used peripheral blood, obtained 28 days after the second AZD1222 dose. Every receptor here comes from an adult who received the AZD1222 COVID-19 vaccine.

The V gene is TRBV4-2, the J gene TRBJ1-5, with D perhaps matching TRBD1 (5 bases). CDR3 length: 16 residues. CDR1 is LGHNA, CDR2 YNFKEQ, per germline. Deletions cut 0 bases from V and 6 bases from J, with 15 bases between. The CDR3 region has the DNA TGTGCCAGCAGCCAAGAGGGGGGTACGAGGGGTCAGCCCCAGCATTTT. Translation: CASSQEGGTRGQPQHF.

The chain combines TRBV27 with TRBJ2-3; perhaps D is TRBD1 or TRBD2 (5 bases each). The CDR3 runs to 15 residues. V lost 4 bases and J 4 bases, leaving 15 bases between the germline ends. Germline CDR1 is MNHEY and CDR2 is SMNVEV (reference sequence). CDR3 sequence (DNA): TGTGCCAGCAGTTCCCGGGTTTTGGGACCAGATACGCAGTATTTT. The encoded protein is CASSSRVLGPDTQYF.

The V gene is TRBV30, the J gene TRBJ2-1, with 14 bases matching TRBD2. V was pared by 2 bases and J by 9 bases, with 12 bases of the junction left unmatched. The length of the CDR3 is 17 residues. Germline V gene sequence: CDR1 GTSNPN, CDR2 SVGIG (reference sequence). The chain's CDR3 is CAWSPRLAGGPNGEQFF. Written as DNA, the CDR3 is TGTGCCTGGAGTCCACGACTAGCGGGAGGGCCGAACGGTGAGCAGTTCTTC.

The rearrangement links TRBV30 to TRBJ2-3, with a tentative D call TRBD1 (6 bases). Trimming removed 3 bases from V and 1 base from J, with 14 bases in between. The CDR3 has 15 residues. Germline V gene sequence: CDR1 GTSNPN, CDR2 SVGIG (reference sequence). The CDR3 region has the DNA TGTGCCTGGAGAGAGGGGGTAGTGGGCACAGATACGCAGTATTTT. It encodes CAWREGVVGTDTQYF. The full variable domain, completed using reference TRBV30 and TRBJ2-3, is SQTIHQWPATLVQPVGSPLSLECTVEGTSNPNLYWYRQAAGRGLQLLFYSVGIGQISSEVPQNLSASRPQDRQFILSSKKLLLSDSGFYLCAWREGVVGTDTQYFGPGTRLTVL.

The chain links TRBV5-1 to TRBJ1-2; 12 bases are a match to TRBD1. This CDR3 region has 17 residues. Germline CDR1 and CDR2: SGHRS and YFSETQ. V lost 2 bases to trimming and J lost 5 bases; unmatched junction nucleotides: 10. For the CDR3, the DNA is TGCGCCAGCAGCTTAAATGCTGGGACAGGGGGCCGTTATGGCTACACCTTC. The encoded protein is CASSLNAGTGGRYGYTF.

J is TRBJ2-3 and V is TRBV3-1 (or the pseudogene TRBV3-2); 7 bases are shared with TRBD1. The germline gives CDR1 LGHDT, CDR2 YNNKEL (reference sequence). V shed 4 bases and J 0 bases; nucleotides not matched to a gene: 10. The CDR3 is 17 residues long. Here the CDR3 reads CASSPWDSYSSTDTQYF. The CDR3 DNA reads TGTGCCAGCAGCCCCTGGGACAGCTATTCTAGCACAGATACGCAGTATTTT.

This chain links TRBV18 with TRBJ1-2, with 9 bases matching TRBD1. This CDR3 contains 13 residues. CDR1 is KGHSH, CDR2 LQKENI, per germline. The V segment lost 4 bases and the J segment 10 bases; nucleotides outside the gene matches: 7. CDR3 amino acids: CASSRDRAADYTF. The CDR3 bases are TGTGCCAGCTCACGGGACAGGGCCGCGGACTACACCTTC.

V and J are TRBV4-1 and TRBJ2-1; perhaps D is TRBD1 or TRBD2 (7 bases each). From germline, CDR1 is MGHRA and CDR2 YSYEKL. The CDR3 has 16 amino acids. V shed 1 base and J shed 8 bases, with 18 bases lying between them. Here the CDR3 reads CASSQGITGAGDEQFF. The CDR3 coding sequence is TGCGCCAGCAGCCAAGGAATCACAGGGGCGGGGGATGAGCAGTTCTTC.

The chain joins TRBV11-2 to TRBJ1-2; D might be TRBD1 (5 bases). The germline CDR1 and CDR2 sequences are SGHAT and FQNNGV. CDR3 length: 12 residues. Trimming cost V 0 bases and J 6 bases, with 5 bases left between them. CDR3 DNA: TGTGCCAGCAGCTTAGAAGGGGATGGCTACACCTTC. Encoded protein: CASSLEGDGYTF. Together with reference TRBV11-2 and TRBJ1-2, the CDR3 gives the full variable domain: EAGVAQSPRYKIIEKRQSVAFWCNPISGHATLYWYQQILGQGPKLLIQFQNNGVVDDSQLPKDRFSAERLKGVDSTLKIQPAKLEDSAVYLCASSLEGDGYTFGSGTRLTVV.

The chain links TRBV5-6 to TRBJ2-7; D not resolved. Germline V gene lookup returns CDR1 SGHDT and CDR2 YYEEEE. The CDR3 has 12 amino acids. The germline V and J ends were trimmed by 4 bases and 3 bases, with 8 bases remaining between them. The CDR3 coding sequence is TGTGCCAGCAGCCTATCGATCTACGAGCAGTACTTC. It translates to CASSLSIYEQYF.

The chain has TRBV19 and TRBJ1-6; 7 bases agree with TRBD1. V lost 3 bases to trimming and J lost 3 bases; unmatched junction nucleotides: 2. The germline V gene has CDR1 LNHDA and CDR2 SQIVND (reference sequence). There are 15 residues in the CDR3. This CDR3 reads CASSMGQHYNSPLHF. The CDR3 nucleotides read TGTGCCAGTAGTATGGGACAGCACTATAATTCACCCCTCCACTTT.

Comment on this clone: This sample also contains other DNA sequences that code for the same CDR3. This rearrangement joins TRBV6-2 or TRBV6-3 to TRBJ1-2; D not certain. Germline V lookup: CDR1 MNHEY, CDR2 SVGEGT. CDR3 length: 11 amino acids. Trimming shortened V by 2 bases and J by 8 bases, and 6 bases separated the two germline ends. CDR3 coding DNA: TGTGCCAGCAGTTACGGACGAGGCTACACCTTC. This encodes CASSYGRGYTF.

The V gene is TRBV11-1, the J gene TRBJ1-1, with D possibly TRBD1 on 5 matching bases. CDR3 length equals 15 residues. Trimming took 3 bases from V and 2 from J, leaving 13 bases between them. CDR1 SGHAT and CDR2 FQDESV come from the germline V gene (reference sequence). DNA for the CDR3: TGTGCCAGCAGCTTCGGAGGGGCCCTTAACACTGAAGCTTTCTTT. It codes for CASSFGGALNTEAFF.

The chain carries TRBV11-2 and TRBJ1-1; the match to TRBD1 covers 7 bases. CDR1 is SGHAT, CDR2 FQNNGV, per germline. The CDR3 is 16 residues long. V lost 1 base, J lost 1 base, and 6 bases stayed unmatched. The CDR3 protein is CASSLGEGDRNTEAFF. CDR3 nucleotides: TGTGCCAGCAGCTTAGGAGAAGGGGACAGGAACACTGAAGCTTTCTTT.

The V gene is TRBV5-1, the J gene TRBJ1-2; 8 bases agree with TRBD1. CDR1 and CDR2 from the germline V gene are SGHRS and YFSETQ. CDR3 length equals 14 residues. With 4 bases clipped from V and 8 bases from J, the junction kept 10 bases outside the gene matches. CDR3 sequence: CASSLGQGVDGYTF. The CDR3 nucleotides are TGCGCCAGCAGCCTCGGACAGGGTGTCGACGGCTACACCTTC.

The genes are TRBV7-2 and TRBJ1-1; D might be TRBD1 (6 bases). This CDR3 has 15 amino acids. The germline V gene has CDR1 SGHTA and CDR2 FQGNSA. The V gene lost 5 bases and the J gene lost 4 bases, with 17 bases spanning the gap. The CDR3 protein is CASSPRTGSGTEAFF. The DNA for the CDR3 is TGTGCCAGCAGCCCCCGTACAGGGTCAGGCACTGAAGCTTTCTTT.

The chain couples TRBV19 to TRBJ1-5, with TRBD1 as a possible D gene (6 bases). This CDR3 has 13 residues. The V and J ends lost 5 bases and 7 bases respectively, with 12 bases between them. CDR1 and CDR2 (germline): LNHDA, SQIVND (reference sequence). This CDR3 reads CASSGGQFQPQHF. CDR3 DNA: TGTGCCAGTAGTGGCGGACAGTTCCAGCCCCAGCATTTT.

This rearrangement joins TRBV10-3 to TRBJ1-1, with D perhaps matching TRBD1 (5 bases). Looked up from germline, CDR1 is ENHRY and CDR2 is SYGVKD. Trimming removed 4 bases at V and 0 bases at J, with 9 bases between. The CDR3 extends over 14 amino acids. CDR3 coding DNA: TGTGCCATCAGTGCCGGGGACCTGAACACTGAAGCTTTCTTT. This gives the protein CAISAGDLNTEAFF.

The CDR3 sequence: CASSIRMPYEQYF. The CDR3 DNA is TGTGCCAGTAGTATTCGGATGCCGTACGAGCAGTACTTC. V is TRBV19 and J is TRBJ2-7; D is unclear. The length of the CDR3 is 13 residues. The germline V gene has CDR1 LNHDA and CDR2 SQIVND (reference sequence). V was cut by 3 bases and J by 4 bases, with 10 bases left in between.

This sequence joins TRBV5-1 and TRBJ2-5; tentatively, D is TRBD1 (6 bases). CDR1 is SGHRS and CDR2 is YFSETQ in the germline V gene. This CDR3 has 16 amino acids. The ends were cut back, 5 bases at V and 5 bases at J, with 22 bases in the middle. CDR3 amino acids: CASRLSGTQSGETQYF. The CDR3 bases are TGCGCCAGCAGGTTATCCGGGACACAATCTGGGGAGACCCAGTACTTC.

V and J are TRBV11-3 and TRBJ2-1; TRBD2 agrees at 8 bases. Germline V gene lookup returns CDR1 SGHNT and CDR2 YENEEA. The CDR3 runs 18 residues. V was pared by 6 bases and J by 2 bases, with 15 bases of the junction left unmatched. CDR3 region: CASRPGTSIAYAYNEQFF. For the CDR3, the DNA is TGTGCCAGCAGACCCGGGACTAGTATCGCTTACGCCTACAATGAGCAGTTCTTC.

This clone showed up just once. V and J are TRBV7-2 and TRBJ1-2; D possibly corresponds to TRBD1 (6 bases). Trimming left V 1 base short and J 5 bases short, with 14 bases between. The CDR3 sequence is 15 residues long. Germline CDR1 SGHTA, CDR2 FQGNSA. The chain's CDR3 is CASSLGVGGLYGYTF. The CDR3 DNA reads as TGTGCCAGCAGCTTAGGGGTGGGGGGCCTTTATGGCTACACCTTC. Supplemented by reference TRBV7-2 and TRBJ1-2, the full variable domain reads GAGVSQSPSNKVTEKGKDVELRCDPISGHTALYWYRQSLGQGLEFLIYFQGNSAPDKSGLPSDRFSAERTGGSVSTLTIQRTQQEDSAVYLCASSLGVGGLYGYTFGSGTRLTVV.

V gene TRBV10-3 combines with J gene TRBJ2-7; weak D call: TRBD1 (6 bases). V dropped 0 bases and J dropped 4 bases, with 16 bases sitting between them. The length of the CDR3 is 16 residues. Germline V gives CDR1 ENHRY, CDR2 SYGVKD. The CDR3 region is CAISESARQVKYEQYF. The CDR3 bases are TGTGCCATCAGTGAGTCAGCGAGACAGGTCAAATACGAGCAGTACTTC.

The rearrangement joins TRBV19 to TRBJ1-1; TRBD1 agrees at 9 bases. CDR1 and CDR2 (germline): LNHDA, SQIVND (reference sequence). CDR3 length equals 13 residues. V lost 2 bases, J lost 6 bases, and 1 base stayed unmatched. CDR3 region: CASSITGGAEAFF. The CDR3 nucleotides read TGTGCCAGTAGTATAACAGGGGGCGCTGAAGCTTTCTTT. Complete variable domain (other parts from reference TRBV19 and TRBJ1-1): DGGITQSPKYLFRKEGQNVTLSCEQNLNHDAMYWYRQDPGQGLRLIYYSQIVNDFQKGDIAEGYSVSREKKESFPLTVTSAQKNPTAFYLCASSITGGAEAFFGQGTRLTVV.

This rearrangement joins TRBV28 to TRBJ2-2; 8 nucleotides align to TRBD1. The CDR3 is 15 residues long. After removal of 4 bases from V and 6 bases from J, the junction contained 7 bases not matched to a gene. Per germline, CDR1 MDHEN and CDR2 SYDVKM. The CDR3 DNA is TGTGCCAGCAGTTGGCCCTCGGGACAGGCCGGGGAGCTGTTTTTT. As protein: CASSWPSGQAGELFF.

The V and J genes are TRBV29-1 and TRBJ1-5; maybe TRBD1 (5 bases). V shed 6 bases and J shed 1 base, with 13 bases lying between them. The germline V gene has CDR1 SQVTM and CDR2 ANQGSEA. This CDR3 is 14 amino acids long. The CDR3: CSVAQDSSNQPQHF. The CDR3 DNA is TGCAGCGTGGCACAGGACTCAAGCAATCAGCCCCAGCATTTT.

The chain links TRBV7-8 to TRBJ1-4, with 9 positions matching TRBD1. The CDR3 length is 15 residues. V lost 5 bases and J lost 7; bases outside the gene matches: 8. The V gene's germline CDR1 is SGHVS and CDR2 FQNEAQ. The CDR3 region has the DNA TGTGCCAGCAGCCCTACAGGGGGCCCTGCTGAAAAACTGTTTTTT. Amino acid sequence: CASSPTGGPAEKLFF.

The CDR3 is CASSERGQGYYGYTF. DNA of the CDR3: TGTGCCAGCAGTGAAAGGGGACAGGGGTACTATGGCTACACCTTC. J is TRBJ1-2 and V is TRBV2; 10 bases are shared with TRBD1. The ends lost 2 bases at V and 3 bases at J; junction bases unmatched: 3. The CDR3 contains 15 residues. Germline lookup yields CDR1 SNHLY and CDR2 FYNNEI.